The clone carrying this T cell receptor (beta chain) was seen only a few times. Its antigen is currently unknown. Mismatch with germline at one junction end may stem from a read error. A second PCR of 7 to 11 cycles used a sample-barcoded 5' primer and a J-beta primer mix. Using its own MiXCR run on the 5' RACE reads, TCRdb lists one record per CDR3 protein. The data show around 1,800,000 distinct CDR3 sequences, about 39% seen once. Samples had at least 7 million PBMCs isolated from them. These data are taken from a study of blood T cells in healthy people across ages. Background on the study: The template switching approach captured approximately one barcoded beta molecule for every two T cells.

Study findings and constraints: The fall in TCR beta diversity per million T cells was roughly linear with age.

The CDR3 is 11 residues long. Per germline, CDR1 SQVTM and CDR2 ANQGSEA. This receptor was identified in a human donor in good health. The sequenced sample was blood. The chain couples TRBV29-1 to TRBJ2-1; perhaps D is TRBD1 or TRBD2 (6 bases each). The CDR3 DNA reads TGCAGTGTTGGAGGGGGGAATGAGCAGTTCTTC. Amino acid sequence: CSVGGGNEQFF.